The clone carrying this T cell receptor (beta chain) was seen repeatedly, ten times or more. The antigen is not known. Germline-derived CDR1 and CDR2 are SGHRS and YFSETQ. The CDR3 spans 20 residues. V was clipped by 2 bases and J by 0 bases; unmatched bases: 12. These data are taken from a study of CD8 T cells in ankylosing spondylitis. Overall study findings and caveats: Disease-linked clones displayed a CD8+ phenotype and appeared relatively rarely in peripheral blood. What seemed typical of ankylosing spondylitis blood was a TCR beta motif built from roughly eight highly homologous variants. Matched ankylosing spondylitis synovial fluid reportedly showed significant enrichment of disease-linked clones.

Researchers built TCR beta libraries using quantitative 5'-RACE with molecular barcodes. TCRdb processed the 5' RACE reads anew with MiXCR; each CDR3 protein has one entry. The sample has tens of thousands of distinct CDR3 sequences; around 8.3% are singletons. The clonotype comes from a male donor with ankylosing spondylitis. The material sequenced was blood, either unsorted or a sorted T cell fraction (not recorded which). J is TRBJ2-1 and V is TRBV5-1; 12 bases match TRBD2. CDR3 sequence reads: CASSFGRLLAGGSSYNEQFF. DNA for the CDR3: TGCGCCAGCAGCTTCGGACGGCTTCTAGCGGGGGGGAGCTCCTACAATGAGCAGTTCTTC.